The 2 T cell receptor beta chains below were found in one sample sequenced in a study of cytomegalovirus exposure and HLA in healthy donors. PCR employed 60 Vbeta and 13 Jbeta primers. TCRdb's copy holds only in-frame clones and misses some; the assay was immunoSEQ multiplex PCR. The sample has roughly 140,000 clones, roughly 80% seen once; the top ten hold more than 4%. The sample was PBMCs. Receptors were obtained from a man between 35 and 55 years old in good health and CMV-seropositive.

CDR3: CASSTTGGGQPQHF. As DNA, the CDR3 is TGTGCCAGTAGTACGACAGGGGGCGGACAGCCCCAGCATTTT. The rearrangement uses TRBV19 and TRBJ1-5; the match to TRBD1 covers 10 bases. CDR1 and CDR2 from the germline V gene are LNHDA and SQIVND (reference sequence). With V trimmed by 4 bases and J by 7 bases, 4 bases remained unmatched. This CDR3 is built from 14 residues.

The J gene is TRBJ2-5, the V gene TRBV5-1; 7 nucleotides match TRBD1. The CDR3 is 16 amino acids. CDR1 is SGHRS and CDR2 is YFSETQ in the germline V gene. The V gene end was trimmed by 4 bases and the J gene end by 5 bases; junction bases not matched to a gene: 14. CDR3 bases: TGCGCCAGCAGCCCCGGACAGGCCGGCCGGATGGAGACCCAGTACTTC. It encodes CASSPGQAGRMETQYF.